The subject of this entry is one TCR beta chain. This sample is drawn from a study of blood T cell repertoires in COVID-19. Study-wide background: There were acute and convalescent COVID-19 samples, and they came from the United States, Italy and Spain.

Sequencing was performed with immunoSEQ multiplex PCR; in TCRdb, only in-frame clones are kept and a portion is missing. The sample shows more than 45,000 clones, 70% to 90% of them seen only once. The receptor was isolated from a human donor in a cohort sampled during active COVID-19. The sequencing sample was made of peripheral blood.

The DNA of the CDR3 is TGTGCCAGCAGTCCAGCGAGGTCGGGGAGCAATCAGCCCCAGCATTTT. Amino acids: CASSPARSGSNQPQHF. V gene TRBV28 combines with J gene TRBJ1-5; D unresolved. This CDR3 spans 16 amino acids. Trimming took off 5 bases at V and 1 base at J, with 15 bases between the two ends. Germline lookup yields CDR1 MDHEN and CDR2 SYDVKM. Variable domain in full (rest from reference TRBV28 and TRBJ1-5): DVKVTQSSRYLVKRTGEKVFLECVQDMDHENMFWYRQDPGLGLRLIYFSYDVKMKEKGDIPEGYSVSREKKERFSLILESASTNQTSMYLCASSPARSGSNQPQHFGDGTRLSIL.